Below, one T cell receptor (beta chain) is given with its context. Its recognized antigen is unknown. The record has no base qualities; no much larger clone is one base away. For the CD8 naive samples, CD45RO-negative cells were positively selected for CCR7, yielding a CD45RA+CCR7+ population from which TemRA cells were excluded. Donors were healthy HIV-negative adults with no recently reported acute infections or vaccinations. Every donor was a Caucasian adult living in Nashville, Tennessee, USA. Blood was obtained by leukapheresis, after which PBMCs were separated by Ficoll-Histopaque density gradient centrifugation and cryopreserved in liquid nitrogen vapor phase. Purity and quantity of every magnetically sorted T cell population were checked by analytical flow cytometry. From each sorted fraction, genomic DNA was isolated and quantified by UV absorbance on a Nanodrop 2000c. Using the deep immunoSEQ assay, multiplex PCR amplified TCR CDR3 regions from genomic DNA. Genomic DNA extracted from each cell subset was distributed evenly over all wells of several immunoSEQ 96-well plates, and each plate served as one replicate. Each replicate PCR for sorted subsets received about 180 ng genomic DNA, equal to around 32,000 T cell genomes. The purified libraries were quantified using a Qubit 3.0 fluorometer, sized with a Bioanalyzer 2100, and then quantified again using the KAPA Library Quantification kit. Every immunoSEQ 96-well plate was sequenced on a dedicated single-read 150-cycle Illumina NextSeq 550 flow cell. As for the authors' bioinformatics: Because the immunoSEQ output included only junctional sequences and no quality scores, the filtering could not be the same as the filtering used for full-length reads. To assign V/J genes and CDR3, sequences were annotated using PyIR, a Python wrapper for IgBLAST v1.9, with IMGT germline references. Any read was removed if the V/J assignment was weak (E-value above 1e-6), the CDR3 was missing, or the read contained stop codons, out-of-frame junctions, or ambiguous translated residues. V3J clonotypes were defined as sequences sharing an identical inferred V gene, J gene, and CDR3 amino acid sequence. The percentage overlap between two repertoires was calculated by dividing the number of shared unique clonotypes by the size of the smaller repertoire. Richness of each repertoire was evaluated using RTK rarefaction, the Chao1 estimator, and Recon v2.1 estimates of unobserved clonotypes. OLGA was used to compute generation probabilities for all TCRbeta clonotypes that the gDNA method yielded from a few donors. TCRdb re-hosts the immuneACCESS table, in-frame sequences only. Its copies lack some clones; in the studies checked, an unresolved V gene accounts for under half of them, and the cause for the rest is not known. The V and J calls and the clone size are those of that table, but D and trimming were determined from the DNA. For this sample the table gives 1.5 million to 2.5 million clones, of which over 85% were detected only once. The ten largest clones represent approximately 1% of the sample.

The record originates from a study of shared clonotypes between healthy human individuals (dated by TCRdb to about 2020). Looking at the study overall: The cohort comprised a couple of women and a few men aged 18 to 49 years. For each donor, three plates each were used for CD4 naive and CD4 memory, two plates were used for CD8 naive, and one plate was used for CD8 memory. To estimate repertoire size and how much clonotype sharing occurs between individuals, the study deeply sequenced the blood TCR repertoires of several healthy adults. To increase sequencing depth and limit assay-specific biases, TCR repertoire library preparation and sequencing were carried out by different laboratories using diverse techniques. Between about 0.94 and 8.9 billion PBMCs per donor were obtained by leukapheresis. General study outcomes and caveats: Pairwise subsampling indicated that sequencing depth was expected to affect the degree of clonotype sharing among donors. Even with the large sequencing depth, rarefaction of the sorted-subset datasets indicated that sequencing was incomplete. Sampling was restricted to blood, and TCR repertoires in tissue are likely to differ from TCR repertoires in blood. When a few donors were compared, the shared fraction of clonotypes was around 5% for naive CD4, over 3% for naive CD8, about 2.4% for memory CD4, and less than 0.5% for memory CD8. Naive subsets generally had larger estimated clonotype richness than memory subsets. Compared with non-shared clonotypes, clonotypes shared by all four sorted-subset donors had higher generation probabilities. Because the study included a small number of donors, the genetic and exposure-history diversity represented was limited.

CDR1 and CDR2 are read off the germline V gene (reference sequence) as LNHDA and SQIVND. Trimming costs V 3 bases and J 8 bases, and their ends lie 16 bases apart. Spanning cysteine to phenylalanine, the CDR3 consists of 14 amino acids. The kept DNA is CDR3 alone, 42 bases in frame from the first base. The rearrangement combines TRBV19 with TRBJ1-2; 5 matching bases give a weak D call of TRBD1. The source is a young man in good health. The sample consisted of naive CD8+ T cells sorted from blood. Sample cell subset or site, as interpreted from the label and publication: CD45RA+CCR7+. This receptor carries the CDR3 CASSMSGIARGYTF. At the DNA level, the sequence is TGTGCCAGTAGTATGTCAGGGATCGCGCGGGGCTACACCTTC. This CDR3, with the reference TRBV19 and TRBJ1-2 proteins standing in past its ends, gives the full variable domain DGGITQSPKYLFRKEGQNVTLSCEQNLNHDAMYWYRQDPGQGLRLIYYSQIVNDFQKGDIAEGYSVSREKKESFPLTVTSAQKNPTAFYLCASSMSGIARGYTFGSGTRLTVV.